The 26 T cell receptor beta chains given below trace back to one sample, sequenced in a study of cytomegalovirus exposure and HLA in healthy donors. It was with 60 Vbeta and 13 Jbeta primers that the PCR ran. Assay: immunoSEQ multiplex PCR; the TCRdb copy retains only in-frame clones and omits some. Recorded here are 150,000 to 250,000 clones; the top ten clones represent approximately 0.74%. The material sequenced was PBMCs. The receptors originated from a boy aged 5-17 years in good health and CMV-seronegative.

This chain uses TRBV4-2 with TRBJ1-5; TRBD1 aligns across 9 bases. The CDR3 totals 15 residues. V was pared by 1 base and J by 5 bases, with 3 bases of the junction left unmatched. Germline loops: CDR1 LGHNA, CDR2 YNFKEQ. CDR3 nucleotide sequence: TGTGCCAGCAGCCAAGGCAGACAGGGGGATCAGCCCCAGCATTTT. Encoded protein: CASSQGRQGDQPQHF.

The chain recombines TRBV6-4 with TRBJ1-6, with 7 bases identical to TRBD1. Germline loops: CDR1 MRHNA, CDR2 SNTAGT. The CDR3 runs 14 residues. Trimming cost V 5 bases and J 9 bases; bases outside gene matches: 7. CDR3 amino acids: CASSPDRARSPLHF. The DNA of the CDR3 is TGTGCCAGCAGTCCAGACAGGGCCCGTTCACCCCTCCACTTT.

The CDR3 spells CATSRNIGGRGETQYF. The CDR3, as DNA: TGTGCCACCAGCCGAAATATTGGGGGCAGGGGAGAAACCCAGTACTTC. The gene calls are TRBV15 and TRBJ2-5; a possible D gene is TRBD1 (6 bases). The CDR3 totals 16 residues. Germline V gene lookup returns CDR1 LNHNV and CDR2 YYDKDF (reference sequence). The V and J ends lost 5 bases and 8 bases respectively, with 24 bases between them.

CDR3 nucleotide sequence: TGTGCCAGCAGTGATCAGGGTGCGTATGGCTACACCTTC. Protein sequence: CASSDQGAYGYTF. This chain connects TRBV6-1 to TRBJ1-2, with a tentative D call TRBD1 (5 bases). Germline V gives CDR1 MNHNS, CDR2 SASEGT. Trimming took 3 bases from V and 5 from J, leaving 10 bases between them. The CDR3 spans 13 residues.

The chain carries TRBV14 and TRBJ2-7; D remains ambiguous. The V end lost 0 bases, the J end lost 0 bases, and 12 bases lay between the germline ends. The CDR3 runs 16 residues. Germline-derived CDR1 and CDR2 are SGHDN and FVKESK. This CDR3 reads CASSQDHTVDSYEQYF. As DNA, the CDR3 is TGTGCCAGCAGCCAAGATCATACAGTCGACTCCTACGAGCAGTACTTC.

The chain recombines TRBV9 with TRBJ1-2; D ambiguous. Trimming shortened V by 4 bases and J by 4 bases, and 8 bases separated the two germline ends. The germline V gene encodes CDR1 SGDLS and CDR2 YYNGEE. The CDR3 is made up of 12 amino acids. This CDR3 reads CASSPGGYGYTF. CDR3 coding DNA: TGTGCCAGCAGCCCCGGAGGCTATGGCTACACCTTC.

The chain has TRBV9 and TRBJ1-4, with TRBD1 matching 10 bases. The germline V gene encodes CDR1 SGDLS and CDR2 YYNGEE. V was pared by 3 bases and J by 7 bases, with 6 bases of the junction left unmatched. This CDR3 has 15 residues. CDR3 residues: CASSAFGTGAEKLFF. DNA of the CDR3: TGTGCCAGCAGCGCCTTCGGGACAGGGGCTGAAAAACTGTTTTTT.

V usage is TRBV28 and J usage is TRBJ1-2; 8 bases are shared with TRBD1. The CDR3 covers 15 residues. The junction had 10 bases not matched to a gene; V was cut back by 6 bases and J by 4 bases. Germline assignment: CDR1 MDHEN and CDR2 SYDVKM. For the CDR3, the DNA is TGTGCCAGCAGCTCCGGGACAGGCGATCTCTATGGCTACACCTTC. This encodes CASSSGTGDLYGYTF.

The CDR3 DNA follows: TGTGCCTGGAGCTGGACAGATGAAAAACTGTTTTTT. Translated, it gives CAWSWTDEKLFF. J is TRBJ1-4 and V is TRBV30; tentative D call: TRBD1 (6 bases). Per germline, CDR1 GTSNPN and CDR2 SVGIG (reference sequence). The CDR3 contains 12 residues. Trimming left V 3 bases short and J 6 bases short, with 8 bases between.

The V and J genes are TRBV10-3 and TRBJ2-3; a possible D gene is TRBD2 (5 bases). With 3 bases removed from V and 1 base from J, the gap between germline ends came to 14 bases. The CDR3 covers 16 residues. Germline loops: CDR1 ENHRY, CDR2 SYGVKD. CDR3 region: CAISDIGVRGTDTQYF. The CDR3 DNA follows: TGTGCCATCAGTGACATCGGGGTGCGGGGCACAGATACGCAGTATTTT.

This chain uses TRBV11-2 with TRBJ1-2, with D maybe TRBD1 (6 bases). V lost 5 bases and J 6 bases, leaving 19 bases between the germline ends. The CDR3 is 15 amino acids. Germline V gives CDR1 SGHAT, CDR2 FQNNGV. CDR3 protein: CASSLGGGVWDGYTF. The DNA of the CDR3 is TGTGCCAGCAGCCTAGGAGGGGGGGTTTGGGATGGCTACACCTTC.

The rearrangement joins TRBV9 to TRBJ2-2; D possibly corresponds to TRBD2 (5 bases). The CDR3 has 14 residues. The germline V and J ends were trimmed by 7 bases and 0 bases, with 10 bases remaining between them. Germline V gives CDR1 SGDLS, CDR2 YYNGEE. The CDR3 bases are TGTGCCAGCGAGGGATTAGCGAACACCGGGGAGCTGTTTTTT. Its protein is CASEGLANTGELFF. Full variable domain (outside the CDR3, taken from reference TRBV9 and TRBJ2-2): DSGVTQTPKHLITATGQRVTLRCSPRSGDLSVYWYQQSLDQGLQFLIQYYNGEERAKGNILERFSAQQFPDLHSELNLSSLELGDSALYFCASEGLANTGELFFGEGSRLTVL.

This chain connects TRBV5-4 to TRBJ2-7, with TRBD2 matching 8 bases. Germline-derived CDR1 and CDR2 are SGHNT and YYREEE (reference sequence). The CDR3 runs 15 residues. Germline trimming cut 5 bases from V and 2 bases from J; bases unmatched to any gene: 9. The CDR3 region has the DNA TGTGCCAGCAGATATGGCGGGGGGAAGCCCTACGAGCAGTACTTC. Its translation: CASRYGGGKPYEQYF.

The chain carries TRBV30 and TRBJ2-5, with 7 bases that match TRBD2. The DNA end is more similar to TRBJ2-7, so the J call may be wrong. CDR3 length: 13 residues. Germline V CDR1 and CDR2: GTSNPN, SVGIG (reference sequence). CDR3 region: CAWGAGQGYEQYF. The CDR3 DNA reads as TGTGCCTGGGGAGCGGGGCAGGGATACGAGCAGTACTTC.

This rearrangement joins TRBV9 to TRBJ2-1; D uncertain. This CDR3 is 15 amino acids long. CDR1 SGDLS and CDR2 YYNGEE come from the germline V gene. Trimming left V 0 bases short and J 1 base short, with 8 bases between. Here the CDR3 reads CASSVATGSYNEQFF. The CDR3 DNA reads as TGTGCCAGCAGCGTAGCTACCGGGTCCTACAATGAGCAGTTCTTC. The entire variable domain, with the rest obtained from reference TRBV9 and TRBJ2-1, is as follows: DSGVTQTPKHLITATGQRVTLRCSPRSGDLSVYWYQQSLDQGLQFLIQYYNGEERAKGNILERFSAQQFPDLHSELNLSSLELGDSALYFCASSVATGSYNEQFFGPGTRLTVL.

This sequence joins TRBV14 and TRBJ2-3; TRBD1 might be the D (5 bases). Germline CDR1 reads SGHDN; CDR2 reads FVKESK. Trimming stripped 5 bases from V and 1 base from J, with 7 bases between. The CDR3 spans 13 residues. The DNA of the CDR3 is TGTGCCAGCAGCGTAGGGGGCACAGATACGCAGTATTTT. This sequence encodes CASSVGGTDTQYF.

The chain combines TRBV18 with TRBJ2-7, with 8 nucleotides matching TRBD1. Germline values: CDR1 KGHSH, CDR2 LQKENI. V gave up 5 bases and J gave up 3 bases; unmatched junction bases: 6. This CDR3 is built from 14 residues. CDR3 DNA sequence: TGTGCCAGCTCAACGGCCGGGACAGGCTACGAGCAGTACTTC. It specifies CASSTAGTGYEQYF.

The V call is TRBV2, the J call TRBJ1-5, with D hard to call. Germline V gives CDR1 SNHLY, CDR2 FYNNEI. This CDR3 has 15 residues. With 0 bases removed from V and 3 bases from J, the gap between germline ends came to 9 bases. The CDR3 nucleotides read TGTGCCAGCAGTGAAGCTTTGAACACCAATCAGCCCCAGCATTTT. Its translation: CASSEALNTNQPQHF.

V gene TRBV5-1 combines with J gene TRBJ2-3, with TRBD2 matching 8 bases. V lost 9 bases to trimming and J lost 0 bases; unmatched junction nucleotides: 9. Per the germline V gene, CDR1 is SGHRS and CDR2 is YFSETQ. This CDR3 region has 15 residues. The CDR3 DNA sequence: TGCGCCACCCAACGGGAGGGGCATAGCACAGATACGCAGTATTTT. Its translation: CATQREGHSTDTQYF.

Of note for this clone: A junction end diverges from the germline sequence, so it may reflect a read error. This chain connects TRBV6-1 to TRBJ1-1; no reliable D call. Per germline, CDR1 MNHNS and CDR2 SASEGT. CDR3 size: 12 residues. As DNA, the CDR3 is TGTGCCAGCAGTGAATTATTAGTTGAAGCCTTCTTT. This gives the protein CASSELLVEAFF.

The gene calls are TRBV4-1 and TRBJ1-2, with D uncertain. CDR3 length: 11 residues. CDR1 and CDR2 from the germline V gene are MGHRA and YSYEKL. The V end was cut by 1 base, the J end by 7 bases, with 4 bases between. The CDR3 here is CASSQGSGYTF. The CDR3 DNA reads as TGCGCCAGCAGCCAAGGGAGTGGCTACACCTTC.

The genes are TRBV6-4 and TRBJ1-5; D not resolved. In germline, CDR1 is MRHNA, CDR2 SNTAGT. V lost 8 bases, J lost 9 bases, and 11 bases lay in between. The CDR3 is 11 amino acids. This CDR3 reads CASRYRVPQHF. Here the CDR3 DNA reads TGTGCCAGCCGTTATCGAGTGCCCCAGCATTTT.

CDR3 nucleotides: TGTGCCAGCAGCTCTAACCCGGGACAGGGGAGGACTGAAGCTTTCTTT. Residues: CASSSNPGQGRTEAFF. The V gene is TRBV11-2, the J gene TRBJ1-1; 10 nucleotides match TRBD1. Germline trimming cut 4 bases from V and 5 bases from J; bases unmatched to any gene: 10. The CDR3 sequence is 16 residues long. From germline, CDR1 is SGHAT and CDR2 FQNNGV.

The CDR3, as DNA: TGTGCCAGCAGCCAAGATTACGGGGAGACCCAGTACTTC. Protein product: CASSQDYGETQYF. V and J are TRBV14 and TRBJ2-5; D not certain. V lost 0 bases and J 5 bases, leaving 7 bases between the germline ends. The germline V gene has CDR1 SGHDN and CDR2 FVKESK. This CDR3 has 13 amino acids.

This sequence joins TRBV5-4 and TRBJ2-3, with D unclear. Germline V gene lookup returns CDR1 SGHNT and CDR2 YYREEE (reference sequence). V shed 5 bases and J shed 4 bases, with 5 bases lying between them. This CDR3 is 11 amino acids long. For the CDR3, the DNA is TGTGCCAGCAGTCTATCAGATACGCAGTATTTT. Protein: CASSLSDTQYF.

J is TRBJ1-2 and V is TRBV5-6, with D perhaps TRBD1 (6 bases). This CDR3 contains 14 residues. Trimming left V 0 bases short and J 12 bases short, with 18 bases between. Germline CDR1 reads SGHDT; CDR2 reads YYEEEE. The CDR3, as DNA: TGTGCCAGCAGCTTGGTAGTCAGGGGCTATGGGGACACCTTC. Translated: CASSLVVRGYGDTF.